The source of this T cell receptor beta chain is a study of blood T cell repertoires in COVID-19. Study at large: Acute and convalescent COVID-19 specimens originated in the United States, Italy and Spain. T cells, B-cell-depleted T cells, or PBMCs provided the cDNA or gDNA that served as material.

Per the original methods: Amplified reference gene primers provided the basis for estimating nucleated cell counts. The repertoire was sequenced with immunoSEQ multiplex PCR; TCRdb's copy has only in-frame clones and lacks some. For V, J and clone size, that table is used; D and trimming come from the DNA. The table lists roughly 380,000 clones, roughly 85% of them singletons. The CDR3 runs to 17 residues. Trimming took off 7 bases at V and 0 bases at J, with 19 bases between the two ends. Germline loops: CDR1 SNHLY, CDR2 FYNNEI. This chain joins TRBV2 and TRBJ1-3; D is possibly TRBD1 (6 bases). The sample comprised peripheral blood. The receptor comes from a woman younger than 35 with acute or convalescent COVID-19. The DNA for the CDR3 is TGTGCCAGCATTAAGGGGACACCGGAACCCTCTGGAAACACCATATATTTT. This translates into CASIKGTPEPSGNTIYF.